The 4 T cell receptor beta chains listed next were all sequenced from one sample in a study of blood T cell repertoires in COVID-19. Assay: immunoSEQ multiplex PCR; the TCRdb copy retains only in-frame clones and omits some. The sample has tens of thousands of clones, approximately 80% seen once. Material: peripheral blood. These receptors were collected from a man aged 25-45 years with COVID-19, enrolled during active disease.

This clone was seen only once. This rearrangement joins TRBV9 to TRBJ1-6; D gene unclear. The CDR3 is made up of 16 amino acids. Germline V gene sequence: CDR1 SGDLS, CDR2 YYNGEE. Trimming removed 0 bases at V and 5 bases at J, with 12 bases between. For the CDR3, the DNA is TGTGCCAGCAGCGTAGATCCCGGTGTGGATAATTCACCCCTCCACTTT. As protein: CASSVDPGVDNSPLHF. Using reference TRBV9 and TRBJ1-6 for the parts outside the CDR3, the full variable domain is DSGVTQTPKHLITATGQRVTLRCSPRSGDLSVYWYQQSLDQGLQFLIQYYNGEERAKGNILERFSAQQFPDLHSELNLSSLELGDSALYFCASSVDPGVDNSPLHFGNGTRLTVT.

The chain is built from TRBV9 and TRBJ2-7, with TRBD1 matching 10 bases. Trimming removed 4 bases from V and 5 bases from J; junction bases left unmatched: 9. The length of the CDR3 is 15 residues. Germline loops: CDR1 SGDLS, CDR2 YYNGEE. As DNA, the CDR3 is TGTGCCAGCAGCCCCCGACAGGGGGCGAGGGACGAGCAGTACTTC. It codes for CASSPRQGARDEQYF.

The CDR3 region is CASSPSGSGNTIYF. Written as DNA, the CDR3 is TGTGCCAGCAGCCCGAGTGGGAGTGGAAACACCATATATTTT. This chain joins TRBV11-2 and TRBJ1-3, with D unresolved. The CDR3 has 14 amino acids. Trimming left V 5 bases short and J 3 bases short, with 11 bases between. Germline V gene lookup returns CDR1 SGHAT and CDR2 FQNNGV.

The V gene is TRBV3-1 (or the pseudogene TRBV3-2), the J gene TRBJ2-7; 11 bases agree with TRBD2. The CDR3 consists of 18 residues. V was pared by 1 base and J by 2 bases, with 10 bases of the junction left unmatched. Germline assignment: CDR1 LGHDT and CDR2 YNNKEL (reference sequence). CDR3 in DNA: TGTGCCAGCAGCCAAGTGCCTAGCGGGAGGACCTTCACCTACGAGCAGTACTTC. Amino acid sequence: CASSQVPSGRTFTYEQYF.